Below, 26 T cell receptor beta chains from the same sample are listed, as sequenced in a study of cytomegalovirus exposure and HLA in healthy donors. The PCR was carried out with 60 Vbeta primers and 13 Jbeta primers. Assay used: immunoSEQ multiplex PCR; TCRdb lists only in-frame clones, some missing. The sample consists of roughly 110,000 clones, 77% of them appearing once. The sequenced sample was PBMCs. The receptors derive from a male donor in good health and CMV-seronegative.

The rearrangement uses TRBV10-1 and TRBJ1-3; the match to TRBD1 covers 11 bases. J was trimmed by 1 base and V by 6 bases; bases with no gene match: 2. Germline-derived CDR1 and CDR2 are WNHNN and SYGVQD (reference sequence). The CDR3 totals 15 residues. The CDR3 bases are TGCGCCAGCAGCGGACAGGGGGCGTCTGGAAACACCATATATTTT. The encoded protein is CASSGQGASGNTIYF.

The chain combines TRBV10-3 with TRBJ2-7; D unclear. CDR3 size: 15 residues. V gave up 0 bases and J gave up 2 bases, with 11 bases separating them. Germline V gene data show CDR1 as ENHRY and CDR2 as SYGVKD. The CDR3 spells CAISESVESTYEQYF. The CDR3 coding sequence is TGTGCCATCAGTGAGTCAGTCGAGTCAACCTACGAGCAGTACTTC.

J is TRBJ2-1 and V is TRBV19; 10 positions agree with TRBD1. The germline V gene has CDR1 LNHDA and CDR2 SQIVND (reference sequence). The CDR3 is made up of 17 amino acids. The junction had 13 bases not matched to a gene; V was cut back by 2 bases and J by 9 bases. CDR3 residues: CASSITLDRGSFSEQFF. CDR3 DNA: TGTGCCAGTAGTATAACTCTGGACAGGGGGAGTTTCAGTGAGCAGTTCTTC.

The V and J genes are TRBV19 and TRBJ2-1; TRBD1 aligns across 7 bases. This CDR3 region has 13 residues. The trim removed 6 bases at V and 1 base at J, leaving 0 bases unmatched. Germline loops: CDR1 LNHDA, CDR2 SQIVND (reference sequence). In DNA, the CDR3 is TGTGCCAGTAGACAGGGGTCCTACAATGAGCAGTTCTTC. Translated, it gives CASRQGSYNEQFF.

Only a few counts were recorded for this clone. This rearrangement joins TRBV28 to TRBJ1-3; D unclear. The V gene's germline CDR1 is MDHEN and CDR2 SYDVKM. V was clipped by 5 bases and J by 4 bases, with 12 bases between them. This CDR3 spans 14 amino acids. CDR3 sequence: CASSRHSAGNTIYF. The CDR3 DNA is TGTGCCAGCAGTCGACACTCGGCCGGAAACACCATATATTTT.

The chain is built from TRBV27 and TRBJ2-2; TRBD1 agrees at 9 bases. Trimming cost V 6 bases and J 6 bases; bases outside gene matches: 2. The CDR3 sequence is 13 residues long. Germline lookup yields CDR1 MNHEY and CDR2 SMNVEV (reference sequence). The CDR3 here is CASSRTGAGELFF. The CDR3 DNA reads TGTGCCAGCAGCCGGACAGGGGCCGGGGAGCTGTTTTTT.

There are a few counts of this clone. In nucleotides, the CDR3 is TGCGCCAGCAGCTGGGCCCTAACCGGGGAGCTGTTTTTT. Amino acids: CASSWALTGELFF. V and J are TRBV5-1 and TRBJ2-2, with no clear D. The V gene lost 3 bases and the J gene lost 5 bases, with 8 bases spanning the gap. In germline, CDR1 is SGHRS, CDR2 YFSETQ. This CDR3 spans 13 amino acids. The whole variable domain, filled in from reference TRBV5-1 and TRBJ2-2, reads KAGVTQTPRYLIKTRGQQVTLSCSPISGHRSVSWYQQTPGQGLQFLFEYFSETQRNKGNFPGRFSGRQFSNSRSEMNVSTLELGDSALYLCASSWALTGELFFGEGSRLTVL.

This chain joins TRBV19 and TRBJ1-5; TRBD1 might be the D (6 bases). V was cut by 5 bases and J by 0 bases, with 11 bases left in between. Germline CDR1 LNHDA, CDR2 SQIVND (reference sequence). This CDR3 is built from 15 residues. The DNA for the CDR3 is TGTGCCAGTAGTGCTCGGACAGTTAGCAATCAGCCCCAGCATTTT. Encoded protein: CASSARTVSNQPQHF.

V and J are TRBV7-2 and TRBJ2-1; 9 positions match TRBD1. V was pared by 3 bases and J by 6 bases, with 3 bases of the junction left unmatched. The CDR3 is 14 amino acids. From germline, CDR1 is SGHTA and CDR2 FQGNSA. Written as DNA, the CDR3 is TGTGCCAGCAGCTTCGGGACAGGGTTCAATGAGCAGTTCTTC. Translating gives CASSFGTGFNEQFF. The full variable domain, rest sourced from reference TRBV7-2 and TRBJ2-1, is GAGVSQSPSNKVTEKGKDVELRCDPISGHTALYWYRQSLGQGLEFLIYFQGNSAPDKSGLPSDRFSAERTGGSVSTLTIQRTQQEDSAVYLCASSFGTGFNEQFFGPGTRLTVL.

The J gene is TRBJ2-1, the V gene TRBV5-1, with 10 nucleotides matching TRBD1. V gave up 4 bases and J gave up 1 base; unmatched junction bases: 2. The CDR3 spans 15 residues. The germline V gene encodes CDR1 SGHRS and CDR2 YFSETQ. CDR3 DNA: TGCGCCAGCAGCCTGGACAGGGGGTCCTACAATGAGCAGTTCTTC. Protein product: CASSLDRGSYNEQFF.

V gene TRBV4-2 combines with J gene TRBJ2-6, with D perhaps matching TRBD1 (7 bases). The V gene's germline CDR1 is LGHNA and CDR2 YNFKEQ. Trimming took off 0 bases at V and 0 bases at J, with 12 bases between the two ends. There are 18 residues in the CDR3. This chain's CDR3 is CASSQDAGGLSGANVLTF. CDR3 in DNA: TGTGCCAGCAGCCAAGACGCAGGGGGGCTCTCTGGGGCCAACGTCCTGACTTTC.

This clone is a singleton in its sample. The V call is TRBV25-1, the J call TRBJ2-5; D is ambiguous. Near its end, the DNA agrees better with TRBJ2-7, so the J call may be wrong. The CDR3 length is 12 residues. The germline CDR1 and CDR2 sequences are MGHDK and SYGVNS. The CDR3 region has the DNA TGTGCCAGCAGTGAATCTGCGGCCGAGCAGTACTTC. It encodes CASSESAAEQYF.

V is TRBV7-5 and J is TRBJ2-5; TRBD2, the D gene given by the table, was not confirmed from the DNA. TRBV7-5 constitutes a pseudogene. This CDR3 is built from 13 residues. The CDR3 reads CARSSLAAETQYF. The DNA of the CDR3 is TGTGCCAGAAGCTCCCTAGCGGCCGAGACCCAGTACTTC.

This clone was recorded once. CDR3 DNA: TGTGCCAGCAGTTCCTTTCGTAGCGGGAGCCTCGTAGAGCAGTACTTC. Translated: CASSSFRSGSLVEQYF. The chain combines TRBV28 with TRBJ2-7, with 9 bases that match TRBD2. Germline V gene data show CDR1 as MDHEN and CDR2 as SYDVKM. This CDR3 has 16 residues. The junction had 14 bases not matched to a gene; V was cut back by 4 bases and J by 7 bases.

The chain is built from TRBV9 and TRBJ1-4; TRBD1 matches 7 bases. J gave up 4 bases and V 0 bases, and 3 bases lay outside the gene matches. The CDR3 has 15 amino acids. The germline V gene has CDR1 SGDLS and CDR2 YYNGEE. As DNA, the CDR3 is TGTGCCAGCAGCGTAGAGGGACAGCTTAATGAAAAACTGTTTTTT. It translates to CASSVEGQLNEKLFF.

V gene TRBV7-8 combines with J gene TRBJ2-2; the match to TRBD1 covers 12 bases. The CDR3 runs 15 residues. The trim removed 3 bases at V and 9 bases at J, leaving 5 bases unmatched. CDR1 is SGHVS and CDR2 is FQNEAQ in the germline V gene. The CDR3 nucleotides read TGTGCCAGCAGCTTCGGGACAGGGGGCCACCGGGAGCTGTTTTTT. Its translation is CASSFGTGGHRELFF.

This clone was seen a few times. The DNA of the CDR3 is TGTGCCAGCAGCTTAGATAGTCCTAGCGGGAGTTTTGACGAGCAGTACTTC. It is translated as CASSLDSPSGSFDEQYF. The gene calls are TRBV7-6 and TRBJ2-7, with 10 bases identical to TRBD2. CDR1 and CDR2 from the germline V gene are SGHVS and FNYEAQ. The V gene end was trimmed by 1 base and the J gene end by 5 bases; junction bases not matched to a gene: 11. CDR3 length: 17 residues.

J is TRBJ1-1 and V is TRBV4-1, with 7 bases fitting TRBD1. The V gene's germline CDR1 is MGHRA and CDR2 YSYEKL. This CDR3 comprises 18 residues. V was clipped by 10 bases and J by 2 bases; unmatched bases: 22. In DNA form, the CDR3 reads TGCGCCAACAGAGGACCCAAGGCAGGGGGGCCTGGAAACACTGAAGCTTTCTTT. The encoded protein is CANRGPKAGGPGNTEAFF.

The chain is built from TRBV14 and TRBJ2-7; weak D call: TRBD2 (6 bases). In germline, CDR1 is SGHDN, CDR2 FVKESK. V lost 0 bases to trimming and J lost 1 base, with 16 bases between them. The CDR3 sequence is 17 residues long. The CDR3 DNA follows: TGTGCCAGCAGCCAAGATCTTGAGGGGAGGCGGTCCTACGAGCAGTACTTC. Amino acid sequence: CASSQDLEGRRSYEQYF.

The chain couples TRBV2 to TRBJ2-1, with D possibly TRBD1 on 5 matching bases. V was pared by 4 bases and J by 8 bases, with 12 bases between. This CDR3 has 13 residues. Germline V gives CDR1 SNHLY, CDR2 FYNNEI. This chain's CDR3 is CASSVGHWDEQFF. The CDR3 DNA sequence: TGTGCCAGCAGTGTCGGACATTGGGATGAGCAGTTCTTC.

The chain has TRBV7-3 and TRBJ2-1; 10 bases fit TRBD2. The germline gives CDR1 SGHTA, CDR2 FQGTGA. CDR3 length: 17 amino acids. Losses at the gene ends were 4 bases for V and 3 bases for J; bases not matched to a gene: 9. The CDR3 here is CASSSRSGGGSYNEQFF. The CDR3 coding sequence is TGTGCCAGCAGCTCTAGGAGCGGGGGGGGAAGCTACAATGAGCAGTTCTTC.

The V call is TRBV12-5, the J call TRBJ2-7; 8 nucleotides align to TRBD2. Germline assignment: CDR1 LGHNT and CDR2 FRNRAP. The CDR3 extends over 15 amino acids. Trimming cost V 6 bases and J 6 bases; bases outside gene matches: 13. The CDR3 bases are TGTGCTAGTGGGGATCCACCGGGAGGGCCAATCGAGCAGTACTTC. Amino acid sequence: CASGDPPGGPIEQYF.

The gene calls are TRBV7-9 and TRBJ2-5; 10 nucleotides agree with TRBD2. There are 16 residues in the CDR3. V shed 3 bases and J 0 bases; nucleotides not matched to a gene: 4. Germline V gene sequence: CDR1 SEHNR, CDR2 FQNEAQ (reference sequence). CDR3 nucleotide sequence: TGTGCCAGCAGCTTGACTAGCGGGCGGTACCAAGAGACCCAGTACTTC. Its protein product is CASSLTSGRYQETQYF.

This clone has a handful of counts. V and J are TRBV14 and TRBJ2-7; 13 positions agree with TRBD2. Germline V gene sequence: CDR1 SGHDN, CDR2 FVKESK. The length of the CDR3 is 14 residues. V lost 1 base, J lost 7 bases, and 1 base stayed unmatched. The CDR3 nucleotides are TGTGCCAGCAGCCAAGTGGGACTAGCGGGAGAGCAGTACTTC. Translation gives CASSQVGLAGEQYF.

This chain joins TRBV5-1 and TRBJ2-7, with TRBD1 matching over 7 bases. The V segment lost 6 bases and the J segment 0 bases; nucleotides outside the gene matches: 9. The CDR3 is 15 residues long. Per the germline V gene, CDR1 is SGHRS and CDR2 is YFSETQ. CDR3 in amino acids: CASNSGTVDSYEQYF. The CDR3 DNA reads as TGCGCCAGCAACTCGGGGACAGTCGACTCCTACGAGCAGTACTTC.

The CDR3 DNA sequence: TGTGCCAGCGTGGACAGGGGGGCCCAGTACTTC. Translated: CASVDRGAQYF. The chain uses TRBV2 and TRBJ2-5; 10 nucleotides line up with TRBD1. CDR3 length: 11 residues. V was pared by 8 bases and J by 9 bases, with 3 bases of the junction left unmatched. Germline V lookup: CDR1 SNHLY, CDR2 FYNNEI.